A single sample is the source of the 18 T cell receptor beta chains below, sequenced in a study of T cells in Graves' hyperthyroidism and ophthalmopathy. Amplification of TCR beta CDR3 regions used RNA as the template. Initially, a first-round RT-PCR of the TCR CDR3 employed the HTBI primer set. A single record per CDR3 protein comes from TCRdb applying MiXCR to the multiplex PCR reads. The sample includes a few hundred thousand distinct CDR3 sequences, over 15% of them seen just once. What was sequenced was blood. These receptors originate from a woman younger than 30 with Graves' ophthalmopathy.

There are many counts of this clonotype. The chain is built from TRBV2 and TRBJ1-2; D is ambiguous. The germline V gene has CDR1 SNHLY and CDR2 FYNNEI. Trimming removed 5 bases at V and 3 bases at J, with 13 bases between. There are 14 residues in the CDR3. CDR3 residues: CASSPLGVDYGYTF. In nucleotides, the CDR3 is TGTGCCAGCAGTCCACTTGGCGTAGACTATGGCTACACCTTC.

This clonotype has ten or more counts. The CDR3, as DNA: TGTGCCAGCAGCCAAGATAGGAGGTCCGGGGGCTACACCTTC. Translated, it gives CASSQDRRSGGYTF. This chain uses TRBV4-2 with TRBJ1-2; D unclear. This CDR3 has 14 amino acids. V lost 0 bases, J lost 8 bases, and 13 bases lay in between. The germline gives CDR1 LGHNA, CDR2 YNFKEQ.

This clonotype turned up a few times. The rearrangement links TRBV20-1 to TRBJ2-6; 11 bases agree with TRBD2. The germline CDR1 and CDR2 sequences are DFQATT and SNEGSKA (reference sequence). The CDR3 loop spans 19 amino acids. The J segment lost 0 bases and the V segment lost 1 base, leaving 8 bases of the junction unmatched. Here the CDR3 reads CSARGMASGRSSGANVLTF. The CDR3 DNA follows: TGCAGTGCTAGAGGGATGGCTAGCGGGAGGAGCTCTGGGGCCAACGTCCTGACTTTC.

The rearrangement uses TRBV12-3 or TRBV12-4 and TRBJ2-3; D perhaps matches TRBD2 (6 bases). Trimming cost V 6 bases and J 0 bases, with 16 bases left between them. The CDR3 consists of 16 residues. DNA of the CDR3: TGTGCCAGCAGCCGCCATAGCGGATCTAGCACAGATACGCAGTATTTT. Translated, it gives CASSRHSGSSTDTQYF.

CDR3 amino acids: CASSLYPDRANSPLHF. The CDR3 bases are TGTGCCAGCAGTTTATACCCGGACAGGGCCAATTCACCCCTCCACTTT. The rearrangement joins TRBV28 to TRBJ1-6; 8 bases agree with TRBD1. Losses at the gene ends were 1 base for V and 7 bases for J; bases not matched to a gene: 6. Germline loops: CDR1 MDHEN, CDR2 SYDVKM. CDR3 length equals 16 residues.

The table lists this clonotype with many counts. The chain couples TRBV19 to TRBJ2-7, with D tentatively TRBD1 (6 bases). Looked up from germline, CDR1 is LNHDA and CDR2 is SQIVND (reference sequence). The V and J ends lost 7 bases and 3 bases respectively, with 19 bases between them. The CDR3 is 15 residues long. Here the CDR3 DNA reads TGTGCCAGTACTCTAACCGCCGGGACACACTACGAGCAGTACTTC. This gives the protein CASTLTAGTHYEQYF.

This clonotype has only a few counts. The chain combines TRBV28 with TRBJ1-5, with D possibly matching TRBD1 (5 bases). The germline V gene has CDR1 MDHEN and CDR2 SYDVKM. The V and J ends lost 3 bases and 1 base respectively, with 16 bases between them. This CDR3 contains 17 residues. The DNA for the CDR3 is TGTGCCAGCAGTTTTCGGGACTCACGGCAAAGCAATCAGCCCCAGCATTTT. Amino acids: CASSFRDSRQSNQPQHF.

This clonotype has more than one count but fewer than ten. This chain uses TRBV11-3 with TRBJ2-5, with 9 nucleotides matching TRBD1. The CDR3 loop spans 16 amino acids. The junction had 12 bases not matched to a gene; V was cut back by 5 bases and J by 5 bases. Germline CDR1 and CDR2: SGHNT and YENEEA. CDR3 sequence: CASSPGTGNMDETQYF. CDR3 DNA sequence: TGTGCCAGCAGCCCCGGGACAGGGAACATGGACGAGACCCAGTACTTC.

This clonotype was recorded at least ten times. The chain joins TRBV11-2 to TRBJ1-2; D is ambiguous. V shed 0 bases and J shed 6 bases, with 8 bases lying between them. CDR3 length equals 13 residues. Germline loops: CDR1 SGHAT, CDR2 FQNNGV. As DNA, the CDR3 is TGTGCCAGCAGCTTAGAGTTTTGGGATGGCTACACCTTC. Translated, it gives CASSLEFWDGYTF.

The table lists this clonotype with a few counts. CDR3 DNA sequence: TGTGCCAGCAGCCAAGGCAGGGGCGCTAATTCACCCCTCCACTTT. Translating gives CASSQGRGANSPLHF. This chain uses TRBV3-1 with TRBJ1-6, with a possible D match to TRBD1 (6 bases). The CDR3 length is 15 residues. CDR1 is LGHDT, CDR2 YNNKEL, per germline (reference sequence). V lost 1 base and J lost 6, with 10 bases in between.

As regards this clonotype: This may stem from a read error, because a much larger clone lies one nucleotide away. J is TRBJ1-2 and V is TRBV18; 7 bases are shared with TRBD1. Germline assignment: CDR1 KGHSH and CDR2 LQKENI. This CDR3 is built from 15 residues. The CDR3 region has the DNA TGTGCCAGCTCACACGGGACAGATACTAACTATGGCTTCACCTTC. This encodes CASSHGTDTNYGFTF.

This clonotype was seen at least ten times. The chain couples TRBV7-9 to TRBJ1-2; TRBD1 agrees at 8 bases. Germline V gene data show CDR1 as SEHNR and CDR2 as FQNEAQ (reference sequence). Trimming cost V 4 bases and J 2 bases; bases outside gene matches: 6. The CDR3 runs 15 residues. Here the CDR3 reads CASSYQGAPNYGYTF. In DNA, the CDR3 is TGTGCCAGCAGCTATCAGGGGGCGCCGAACTATGGCTACACCTTC. Using reference TRBV7-9 and TRBJ1-2 for the parts outside the CDR3, the full variable domain is DTGVSQNPRHKITKRGQNVTFRCDPISEHNRLYWYRQTLGQGPEFLTYFQNEAQLEKSRLLSDRFSAERPKGSFSTLEIQRTEQGDSAMYLCASSYQGAPNYGYTFGSGTRLTVV.

As regards this clonotype: Possible read error: a much larger clone is one base away. The genes are TRBV15 and TRBJ1-2, with 7 bases aligning to TRBD1. Germline assignment: CDR1 LNHNV and CDR2 YYDKDF (reference sequence). The CDR3 runs 14 residues. The V and J ends lost 2 bases and 4 bases, in that order; junction bases with no gene match: 4. DNA for the CDR3: TGTGCCACCAGCAGATCTCAGGGGGGCTATGGCTACACCTTC. Residues: CATSRSQGGYGYTF.

This clonotype was counted only a few times. The gene calls are TRBV6-2 or TRBV6-3 and TRBJ2-7; D is undetermined. CDR1 is MNHEY and CDR2 is SVGEGT in the germline V gene. The CDR3 consists of 11 residues. The V and J ends lost 7 bases and 6 bases respectively, with 10 bases between them. The CDR3 nucleotides are TGTGCCAGCACCGCGTTTGGCGAGCAGTACTTC. Encoded protein: CASTAFGEQYF.

The genes are TRBV11-2 and TRBJ2-7; 9 nucleotides agree with TRBD2. The trim removed 5 bases at V and 6 bases at J, leaving 8 bases unmatched. From germline, CDR1 is SGHAT and CDR2 FQNNGV. CDR3 length: 14 residues. CDR3 sequence reads: CASSRGLAGSEQYF. The DNA of the CDR3 is TGTGCCAGCAGCCGGGGCCTAGCGGGAAGCGAGCAGTACTTC.

This clonotype was observed a few times. The rearrangement uses TRBV28 and TRBJ2-5, with 7 bases aligning to TRBD1. Per the germline V gene, CDR1 is MDHEN and CDR2 is SYDVKM. This CDR3 contains 17 residues. V lost 1 base, J lost 2 bases, and 10 bases stayed unmatched. The DNA of the CDR3 is TGTGCCAGCAGTTTATACGCTGTTCAGGGGGTTCAAGAGACCCAGTACTTC. Protein sequence: CASSLYAVQGVQETQYF. Together with reference TRBV28 and TRBJ2-5, the CDR3 gives the full variable domain: DVKVTQSSRYLVKRTGEKVFLECVQDMDHENMFWYRQDPGLGLRLIYFSYDVKMKEKGDIPEGYSVSREKKERFSLILESASTNQTSMYLCASSLYAVQGVQETQYFGPGTRLLVL.

The table lists this clonotype with a few counts. The chain links TRBV20-1 to TRBJ2-1; the match to TRBD1 covers 7 bases. CDR3 length equals 16 residues. Germline trimming cut 1 base from V and 0 bases from J; bases unmatched to any gene: 6. CDR1 is DFQATT and CDR2 is SNEGSKA in the germline V gene (reference sequence). CDR3 bases: TGCAGTGCTAGAGGCACAGGGGCTAGCTCCTACAATGAGCAGTTCTTC. This sequence encodes CSARGTGASSYNEQFF.

The gene calls are TRBV20-1 and TRBJ1-6; D may be TRBD1 (6 bases). This CDR3 region has 14 residues. Looked up from germline, CDR1 is DFQATT and CDR2 is SNEGSKA (reference sequence). V lost 5 bases and J lost 4, with 12 bases in between. The CDR3 spells CSAPGVGYNSPLHF. For the CDR3, the DNA is TGCAGTGCTCCAGGGGTAGGGTATAATTCACCCCTCCACTTT.